This T cell receptor beta chain was identified during a study of cytomegalovirus exposure and HLA in healthy donors. Vbeta (60) and Jbeta (13) primers were used in the PCR. Per the authors' pipeline: There were around 78 million unique TCR beta chains by a later count, and approximately 11 million of them were shared. The data were produced by immunoSEQ multiplex PCR, yet TCRdb's version contains in-frame clones alone and is incomplete. The DNA gave D and trimming, while V, J and clone size come from that table. The sample contains around 110,000 clones, 50% to 80% of which appear only once. Germline V gene sequence: CDR1 MDHEN, CDR2 SYDVKM. V shed 6 bases and J shed 4 bases, with 24 bases lying between them. This CDR3 has 17 residues. The donors (healthy individuals) were bone marrow donors.

Material: PBMCs. The clonotype originates from a woman between 40 and 50 years old in good health and CMV-seropositive. This sequence joins TRBV28 and TRBJ1-2; unclear D gene. The CDR3 nucleotides read TGTGCCAGCAGACCCGGGAAGGGTGGGTCCTCTTTCTATGGCTACACCTTC. This codes for CASRPGKGGSSFYGYTF.